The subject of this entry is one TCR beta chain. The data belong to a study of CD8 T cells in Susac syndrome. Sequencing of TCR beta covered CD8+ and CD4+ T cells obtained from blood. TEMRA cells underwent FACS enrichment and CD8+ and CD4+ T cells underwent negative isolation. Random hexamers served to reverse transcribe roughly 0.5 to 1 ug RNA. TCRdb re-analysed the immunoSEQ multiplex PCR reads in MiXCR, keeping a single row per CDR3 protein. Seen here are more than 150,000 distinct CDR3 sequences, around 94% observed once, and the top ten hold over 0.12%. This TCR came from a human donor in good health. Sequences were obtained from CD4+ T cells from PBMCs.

The CDR3 nucleotides read TGTGCCAGCAGTAAGAGGGGGCGGCACACTGAAGCTTTCTTT. Translating it yields CASSKRGRHTEAFF. The J gene is TRBJ1-1, the V gene TRBV27, with 7 bases that match TRBD1. CDR3 size: 14 residues. Germline V gene sequence: CDR1 MNHEY, CDR2 SMNVEV (reference sequence). V lost 5 bases to trimming and J lost 3 bases; unmatched junction nucleotides: 6.